This T cell receptor beta chain appears in the sequencing data of a study of cytomegalovirus exposure and HLA in healthy donors. Overall study context: In a later analysis, the roughly 120 validation repertoires were reported to have used the same platform as the roughly 700 first-cohort repertoires. Findings and limits, study-wide: The tendency of first-cohort TCR clusters to co-occur in the 120 or so validation repertoires was the finding of a later analysis. The study designated 164 TCR beta chains cytomegalovirus-associated.

V dropped 1 base and J dropped 7 bases, with 11 bases sitting between them. The CDR3 contains 13 residues. Germline CDR1 LGHNA, CDR2 YNFKEQ. The method was immunoSEQ multiplex PCR; TCRdb's version includes in-frame clones alone and lacks a portion of them. The sample shows some 140,000 clones, approximately 82% of them seen only once. This clone was seen ten or more times. Its antigen remains unidentified. This receptor was taken from a man aged 25 to 45 in good health and CMV-seropositive. The chain joins TRBV4-2 to TRBJ2-7, with D possibly TRBD2 on 5 matching bases. Input material: PBMCs. The CDR3: CASSQVGEREQYF. The CDR3 nucleotides read TGTGCCAGCAGCCAAGTTGGGGAGCGTGAGCAGTACTTC.